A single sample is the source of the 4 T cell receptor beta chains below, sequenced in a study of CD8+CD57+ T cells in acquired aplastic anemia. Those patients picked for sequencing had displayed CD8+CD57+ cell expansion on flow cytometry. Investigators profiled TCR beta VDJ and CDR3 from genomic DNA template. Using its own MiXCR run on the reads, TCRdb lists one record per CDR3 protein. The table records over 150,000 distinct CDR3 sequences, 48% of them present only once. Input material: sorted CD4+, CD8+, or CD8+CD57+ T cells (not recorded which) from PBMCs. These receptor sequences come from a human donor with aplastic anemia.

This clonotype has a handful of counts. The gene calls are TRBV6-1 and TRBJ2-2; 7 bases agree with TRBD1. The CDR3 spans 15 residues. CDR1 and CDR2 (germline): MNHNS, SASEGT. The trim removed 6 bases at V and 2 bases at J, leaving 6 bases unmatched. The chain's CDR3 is CASSHRGQNTGELFF. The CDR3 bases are TGTGCCAGCAGCCACAGGGGACAAAACACCGGGGAGCTGTTTTTT.

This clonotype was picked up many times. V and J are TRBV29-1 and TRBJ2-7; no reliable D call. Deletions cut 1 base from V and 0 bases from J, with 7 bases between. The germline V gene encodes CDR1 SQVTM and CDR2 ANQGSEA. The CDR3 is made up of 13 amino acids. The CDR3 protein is CSVEGGTSYEQYF. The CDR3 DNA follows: TGCAGCGTTGAAGGGGGTACCTCCTACGAGCAGTACTTC.

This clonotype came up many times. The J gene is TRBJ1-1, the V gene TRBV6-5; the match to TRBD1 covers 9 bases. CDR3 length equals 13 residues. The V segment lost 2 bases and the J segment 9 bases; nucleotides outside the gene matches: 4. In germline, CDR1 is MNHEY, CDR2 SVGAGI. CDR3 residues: CASSYEQGAKAFF. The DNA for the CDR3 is TGTGCCAGCAGTTACGAACAGGGGGCGAAAGCTTTCTTT.

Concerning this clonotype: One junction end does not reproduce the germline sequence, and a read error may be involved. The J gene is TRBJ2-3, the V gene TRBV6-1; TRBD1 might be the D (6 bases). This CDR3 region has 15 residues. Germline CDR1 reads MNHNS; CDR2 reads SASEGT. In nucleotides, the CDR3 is TGTGCCAGCAGCCGAAACGGACAGCCCGAAAGTACGCATTATTTT. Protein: CASSRNGQPESTHYF.